This T cell receptor beta chain was captured by sequencing in a study of blood T cells in healthy people across ages. General observations from the study: The unsorted PBMCs prevented any conclusive comparison of naive versus antigen-experienced cells.

It was with a sample-barcoded 5' primer and a J-beta primer mix that a second PCR of roughly 6 to 11 cycles was run. MiXCR was run by TCRdb on the 5' RACE reads, yielding one entry per CDR3 protein. This sample carries 550,000 to 650,000 distinct CDR3 sequences, roughly a quarter of them seen once, and the ten largest clones take over 3.5%. Regarding this clonotype: The target antigen is unknown.

Germline CDR1 reads DFQATT; CDR2 reads SNEGSKA (reference sequence). The CDR3 is 15 amino acids. Investigators took 9.5 to 10 milliliters of peripheral blood from every donor. This same sample was also taken into another study, of T cells of mothers and their children. Per that paper: Maternal samples each gave over 8.5 million TCR beta CDR3 reads, and child samples roughly 3 million each.

Material for sequencing was blood. This rearrangement joins TRBV20-1 to TRBJ1-5, with D possibly TRBD1 on 6 matching bases. This TCR came from a boy aged 2 to 10 in good health. The CDR3 sequence is CRDRTHANSNQPQHF. The DNA of the CDR3 is TGCAGAGACAGGACCCACGCCAATAGCAATCAGCCCCAGCATTTT.